Below are 12 T cell receptor beta chains sequenced from a single sample in a study of shared clonotypes between healthy human individuals. Sequenced by immunoSEQ multiplex PCR; TCRdb stores in-frame clones only, minus some. The profile covers roughly 1,000,000 clones, with about 80% appearing a single time and under 0.8% taken by the ten largest. The sequenced material came from memory CD4+ T cells from PBMCs. This sample's subset: CD45RA-negative fraction. The receptor set was obtained from a man aged 18 to 30 in good health. Some clones in this sample may be carry-over from other donors' samples.

The CDR3 DNA follows: TGCGCCAGCAGCTCACCGGGACAGTCGAACACCGGGGAGCTGTTTTTT. Translation gives CASSSPGQSNTGELFF. This rearrangement joins TRBV5-1 to TRBJ2-2, with 7 nucleotides matching TRBD1. The CDR3 spans 16 residues. The V gene's germline CDR1 is SGHRS and CDR2 YFSETQ. V shed 3 bases, J shed 0 bases, and the junction held 5 bases outside the gene matches.

The rearrangement uses TRBV10-3 and TRBJ1-4; perhaps TRBD1 as D (5 bases). This CDR3 has 12 amino acids. CDR1 is ENHRY and CDR2 is SYGVKD in the germline V gene. With 10 bases removed from V and 5 bases from J, the gap between germline ends came to 11 bases. Written as DNA, the CDR3 is TGTGCCACCCGACAGCAGAATGAAAAACTGTTTTTT. This codes for CATRQQNEKLFF.

The V gene is TRBV28, the J gene TRBJ1-1; TRBD1 might be the D (5 bases). The germline V gene has CDR1 MDHEN and CDR2 SYDVKM. The CDR3 totals 13 residues. Trimming cost V 4 bases and J 9 bases, with 15 bases left between them. The chain's CDR3 is CASSSRTLLKAFF. CDR3 DNA: TGTGCCAGCAGTTCCAGGACACTGTTGAAAGCTTTCTTT.

The chain links TRBV4-1 to TRBJ2-7; D might be TRBD2 (5 bases). V lost 0 bases and J 0 bases, leaving 6 bases between the germline ends. The CDR3 length is 14 residues. Germline V gene sequence: CDR1 MGHRA, CDR2 YSYEKL. The CDR3 nucleotides are TGCGCCAGCAGCCAAGAAGACTACTCCTACGAGCAGTACTTC. The encoded protein is CASSQEDYSYEQYF.

The rearrangement joins TRBV2 to TRBJ1-2, with 8 positions matching TRBD1. The CDR3 has 14 residues. Germline V gives CDR1 SNHLY, CDR2 FYNNEI. After removal of 2 bases from V and 7 bases from J, the junction contained 6 bases not matched to a gene. Here the CDR3 reads CASSELRTGFGYTF. In DNA, the CDR3 is TGTGCCAGCAGTGAATTGAGGACAGGGTTTGGCTACACCTTC.

This clone is a singleton in its sample. The V call is TRBV6-5, the J call TRBJ1-2, with a tentative D call TRBD1 (5 bases). CDR1 and CDR2 from the germline V gene are MNHEY and SVGAGI. The V and J ends lost 2 bases and 4 bases respectively, with 14 bases between them. The CDR3 consists of 15 residues. CDR3 sequence reads: CASSYGGDLRYGYTF. The CDR3 DNA is TGTGCCAGCAGTTACGGTGGGGACCTTCGCTATGGCTACACCTTC.

This clone has a handful of counts. The V gene is TRBV7-9, the J gene TRBJ1-6; no definite D call. V was cut by 0 bases and J by 10 bases, with 7 bases left in between. CDR3 size: 13 residues. Germline V CDR1 and CDR2: SEHNR, FQNEAQ (reference sequence). CDR3 bases: TGTGCCAGCAGCTTAGCGCGGGAATCACCCCTCCACTTT. It specifies CASSLARESPLHF.

This clone was seen only a few times. The chain has TRBV5-4 and TRBJ1-2; 8 nucleotides line up with TRBD1. CDR3 size: 15 residues. The V segment lost 3 bases and the J segment 4 bases; nucleotides outside the gene matches: 8. The germline gives CDR1 SGHNT, CDR2 YYREEE (reference sequence). The CDR3, as DNA: TGTGCCAGCAGCTCACCCCAGGGGGCCAGCTATGGCTACACCTTC. This sequence encodes CASSSPQGASYGYTF.

The genes are TRBV30 and TRBJ1-2; D might be TRBD1 (5 bases). CDR3 size: 12 residues. In germline, CDR1 is GTSNPN, CDR2 SVGIG (reference sequence). The CDR3 DNA is TGTGCTTACGGACAAAATTTCTATGGCTACACCTTC. It yields the protein CAYGQNFYGYTF.

The chain links TRBV28 to TRBJ2-3; D not certain. Germline V CDR1 and CDR2: MDHEN, SYDVKM. The ends were cut back, 6 bases at V and 1 base at J, with 14 bases in the middle. The CDR3 loop spans 15 amino acids. CDR3 in amino acids: CASRGLTRGTDTQYF. As DNA, the CDR3 is TGTGCCAGCAGGGGGTTAACTCGGGGCACAGATACGCAGTATTTT.

V is TRBV11-2 and J is TRBJ2-7; TRBD1 might be the D (6 bases). CDR1 is SGHAT and CDR2 is FQNNGV in the germline V gene. Trimming shortened V by 4 bases and J by 7 bases, and 17 bases separated the two germline ends. This CDR3 spans 14 amino acids. The CDR3 DNA sequence: TGTGCCAGCAGCTACAGGGTTGGGGCCGGAGAGCAGTACTTC. Its translation: CASSYRVGAGEQYF.

With regard to this clone: A clone one base away is much larger, so this may be a read error. The chain has TRBV29-1 and TRBJ2-7; 7 bases line up with TRBD1. The CDR3 runs to 13 residues. Germline lookup yields CDR1 SQVTM and CDR2 ANQGSEA. In nucleotides, the CDR3 is TGCAGCGCTGTGACAGGGAGCTCCTACGAGCAGCACTTC. Its protein product is CSAVTGSSYEQHF.